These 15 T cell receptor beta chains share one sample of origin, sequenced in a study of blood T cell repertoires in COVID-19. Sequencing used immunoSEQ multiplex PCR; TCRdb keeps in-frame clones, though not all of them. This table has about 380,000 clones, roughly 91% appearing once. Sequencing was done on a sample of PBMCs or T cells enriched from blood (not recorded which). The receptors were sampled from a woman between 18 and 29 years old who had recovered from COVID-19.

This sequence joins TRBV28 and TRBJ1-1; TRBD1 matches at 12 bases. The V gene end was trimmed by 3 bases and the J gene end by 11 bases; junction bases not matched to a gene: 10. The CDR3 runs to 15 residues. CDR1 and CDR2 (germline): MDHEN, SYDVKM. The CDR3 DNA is TGTGCCAGCAGTTTCCCAACCGGGACAGGGGGCGCGGCTTTCTTT. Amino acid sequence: CASSFPTGTGGAAFF.

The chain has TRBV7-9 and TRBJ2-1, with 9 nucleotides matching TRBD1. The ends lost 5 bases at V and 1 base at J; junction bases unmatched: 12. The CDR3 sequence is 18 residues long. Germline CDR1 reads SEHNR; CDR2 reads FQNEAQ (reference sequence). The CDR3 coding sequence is TGTGCCAGCAGCGCTCGGCCGGGACAGGGAACGTCCTACAATGAGCAGTTCTTC. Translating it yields CASSARPGQGTSYNEQFF.

The CDR3 here is CASSPGQGFTEAFF. CDR3 nucleotides: TGTGCCAGCAGTCCGGGACAGGGTTTCACTGAAGCTTTCTTT. This chain connects TRBV27 to TRBJ1-1, with 9 bases fitting TRBD1. CDR1 and CDR2 from the germline V gene are MNHEY and SMNVEV (reference sequence). J lost 4 bases, V lost 5 bases, and 5 bases had no gene match. CDR3 length equals 14 residues.

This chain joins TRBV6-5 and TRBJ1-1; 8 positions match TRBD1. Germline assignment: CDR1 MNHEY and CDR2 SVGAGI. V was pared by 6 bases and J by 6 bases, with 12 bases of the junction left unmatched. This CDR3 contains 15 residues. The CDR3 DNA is TGTGCCAGCAGCGACGACAACAGGGGGGACGCTGAAGCTTTCTTT. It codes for CASSDDNRGDAEAFF.

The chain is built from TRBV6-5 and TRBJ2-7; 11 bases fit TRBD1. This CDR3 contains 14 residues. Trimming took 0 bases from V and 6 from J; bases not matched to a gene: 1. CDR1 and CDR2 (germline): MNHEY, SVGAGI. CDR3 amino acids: CASSYSGQGGEQYF. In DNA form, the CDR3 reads TGTGCCAGCAGTTACTCGGGACAGGGGGGCGAGCAGTACTTC.

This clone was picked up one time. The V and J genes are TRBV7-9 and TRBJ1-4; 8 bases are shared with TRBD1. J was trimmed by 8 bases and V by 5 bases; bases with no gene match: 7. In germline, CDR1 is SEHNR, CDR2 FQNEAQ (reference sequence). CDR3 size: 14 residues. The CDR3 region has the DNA TGTGCCAGCAGCCCTACAGGGGGTGGAGAAAAACTGTTTTTT. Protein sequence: CASSPTGGGEKLFF.

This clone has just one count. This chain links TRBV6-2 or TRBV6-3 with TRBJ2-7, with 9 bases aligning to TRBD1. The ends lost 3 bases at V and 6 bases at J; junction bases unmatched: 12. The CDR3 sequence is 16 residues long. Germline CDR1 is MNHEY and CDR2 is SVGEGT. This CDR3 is CASSYSIDPGQGEQYF. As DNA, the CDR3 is TGTGCCAGCAGTTATTCAATCGACCCGGGACAGGGCGAGCAGTACTTC.

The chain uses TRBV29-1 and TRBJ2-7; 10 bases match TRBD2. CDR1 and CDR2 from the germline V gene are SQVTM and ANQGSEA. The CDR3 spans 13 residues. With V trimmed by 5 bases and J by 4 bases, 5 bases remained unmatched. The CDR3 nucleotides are TGCAGCGTTTGTGAGCGGGGGGGATACGAGCAGTACTTC. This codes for CSVCERGGYEQYF.

The CDR3 bases are TGTGCCAGCAGCCCATCGACAGGGAACCAGTCACCCCTCCACTTT. Its protein is CASSPSTGNQSPLHF. The chain is built from TRBV5-6 and TRBJ1-6; 7 bases match TRBD1. The germline gives CDR1 SGHDT, CDR2 YYEEEE. The junction had 11 bases not matched to a gene; V was cut back by 4 bases and J by 10 bases. This CDR3 contains 15 residues.

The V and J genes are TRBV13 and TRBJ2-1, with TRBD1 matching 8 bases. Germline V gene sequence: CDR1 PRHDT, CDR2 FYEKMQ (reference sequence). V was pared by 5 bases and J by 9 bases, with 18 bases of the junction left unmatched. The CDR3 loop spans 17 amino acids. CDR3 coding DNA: TGTGCCAGCAGCACCCGGACAGGGAATAGCAACCCAATTGAGCAGTTCTTC. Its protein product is CASSTRTGNSNPIEQFF.

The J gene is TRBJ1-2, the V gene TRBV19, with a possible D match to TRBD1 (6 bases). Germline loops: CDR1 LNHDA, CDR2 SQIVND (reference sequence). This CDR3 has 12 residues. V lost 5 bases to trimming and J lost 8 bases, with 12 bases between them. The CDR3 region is CASSDGQRGYTF. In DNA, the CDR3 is TGTGCCAGTAGTGACGGACAGAGAGGCTACACCTTC.

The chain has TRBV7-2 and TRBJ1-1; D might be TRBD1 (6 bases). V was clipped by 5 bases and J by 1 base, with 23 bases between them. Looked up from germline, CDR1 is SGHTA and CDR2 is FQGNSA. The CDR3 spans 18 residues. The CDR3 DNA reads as TGTGCCAGCAGCCTCTTTCCCGGGACACCGAAGAAGAACACTGAAGCTTTCTTT. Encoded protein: CASSLFPGTPKKNTEAFF. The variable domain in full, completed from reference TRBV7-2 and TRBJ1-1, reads GAGVSQSPSNKVTEKGKDVELRCDPISGHTALYWYRQSLGQGLEFLIYFQGNSAPDKSGLPSDRFSAERTGGSVSTLTIQRTQQEDSAVYLCASSLFPGTPKKNTEAFFGQGTRLTVV.

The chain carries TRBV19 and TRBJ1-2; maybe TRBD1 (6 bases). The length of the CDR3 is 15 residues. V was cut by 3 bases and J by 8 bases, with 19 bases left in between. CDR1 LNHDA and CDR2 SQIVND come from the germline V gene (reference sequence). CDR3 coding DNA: TGTGCCAGTAGTATCCCCAGGGACATACGGTCCGGCTACACCTTC. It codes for CASSIPRDIRSGYTF. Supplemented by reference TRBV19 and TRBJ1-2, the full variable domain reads DGGITQSPKYLFRKEGQNVTLSCEQNLNHDAMYWYRQDPGQGLRLIYYSQIVNDFQKGDIAEGYSVSREKKESFPLTVTSAQKNPTAFYLCASSIPRDIRSGYTFGSGTRLTVV.

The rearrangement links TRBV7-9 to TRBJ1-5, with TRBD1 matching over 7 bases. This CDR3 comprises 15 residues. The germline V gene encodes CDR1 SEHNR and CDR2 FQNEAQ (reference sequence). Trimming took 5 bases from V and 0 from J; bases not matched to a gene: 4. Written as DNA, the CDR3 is TGTGCCAGCAGCCAGGGACAGTATAGCAATCAGCCCCAGCATTTT. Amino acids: CASSQGQYSNQPQHF. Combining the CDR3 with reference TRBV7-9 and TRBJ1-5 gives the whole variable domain DTGVSQNPRHKITKRGQNVTFRCDPISEHNRLYWYRQTLGQGPEFLTYFQNEAQLEKSRLLSDRFSAERPKGSFSTLEIQRTEQGDSAMYLCASSQGQYSNQPQHFGDGTRLSIL.

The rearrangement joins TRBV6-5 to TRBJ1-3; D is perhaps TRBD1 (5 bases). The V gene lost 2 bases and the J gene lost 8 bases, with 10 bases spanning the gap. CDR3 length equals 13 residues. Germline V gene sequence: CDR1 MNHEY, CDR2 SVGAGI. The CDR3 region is CASSYRGLDTIYF. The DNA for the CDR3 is TGTGCCAGCAGTTACAGGGGCCTGGACACCATATATTTT.